One T cell receptor beta chain is described in this entry. Antigen unknown. The CDR3 runs to 14 residues. V lost 1 base, J lost 2 bases, and 7 bases lay in between. Germline assignment: CDR1 MGHDK and CDR2 SYGVNS. This specimen belongs to a study of shared clonotypes between healthy human individuals. Whole-study findings and limits: Non-shared clonotypes were found to have lower generation probabilities than the clonotypes that were shared by all four of the sorted-subset donors.

The method was immunoSEQ multiplex PCR; TCRdb's version includes in-frame clones alone and lacks a portion of them. Of roughly 2.5 million clones listed, around nine tenths are singletons. The material sequenced was naive CD4+ T cells sorted from blood. The subset was: CD45RA+ positively selected. This clonotype was sampled from a man aged 18 to 29 in good health. This rearrangement joins TRBV25-1 to TRBJ2-3; no clear D. CDR3 sequence (DNA): TGTGCCAGCAGTGAATCCCAATCCACAGATACGCAGTATTTT. As protein: CASSESQSTDTQYF.